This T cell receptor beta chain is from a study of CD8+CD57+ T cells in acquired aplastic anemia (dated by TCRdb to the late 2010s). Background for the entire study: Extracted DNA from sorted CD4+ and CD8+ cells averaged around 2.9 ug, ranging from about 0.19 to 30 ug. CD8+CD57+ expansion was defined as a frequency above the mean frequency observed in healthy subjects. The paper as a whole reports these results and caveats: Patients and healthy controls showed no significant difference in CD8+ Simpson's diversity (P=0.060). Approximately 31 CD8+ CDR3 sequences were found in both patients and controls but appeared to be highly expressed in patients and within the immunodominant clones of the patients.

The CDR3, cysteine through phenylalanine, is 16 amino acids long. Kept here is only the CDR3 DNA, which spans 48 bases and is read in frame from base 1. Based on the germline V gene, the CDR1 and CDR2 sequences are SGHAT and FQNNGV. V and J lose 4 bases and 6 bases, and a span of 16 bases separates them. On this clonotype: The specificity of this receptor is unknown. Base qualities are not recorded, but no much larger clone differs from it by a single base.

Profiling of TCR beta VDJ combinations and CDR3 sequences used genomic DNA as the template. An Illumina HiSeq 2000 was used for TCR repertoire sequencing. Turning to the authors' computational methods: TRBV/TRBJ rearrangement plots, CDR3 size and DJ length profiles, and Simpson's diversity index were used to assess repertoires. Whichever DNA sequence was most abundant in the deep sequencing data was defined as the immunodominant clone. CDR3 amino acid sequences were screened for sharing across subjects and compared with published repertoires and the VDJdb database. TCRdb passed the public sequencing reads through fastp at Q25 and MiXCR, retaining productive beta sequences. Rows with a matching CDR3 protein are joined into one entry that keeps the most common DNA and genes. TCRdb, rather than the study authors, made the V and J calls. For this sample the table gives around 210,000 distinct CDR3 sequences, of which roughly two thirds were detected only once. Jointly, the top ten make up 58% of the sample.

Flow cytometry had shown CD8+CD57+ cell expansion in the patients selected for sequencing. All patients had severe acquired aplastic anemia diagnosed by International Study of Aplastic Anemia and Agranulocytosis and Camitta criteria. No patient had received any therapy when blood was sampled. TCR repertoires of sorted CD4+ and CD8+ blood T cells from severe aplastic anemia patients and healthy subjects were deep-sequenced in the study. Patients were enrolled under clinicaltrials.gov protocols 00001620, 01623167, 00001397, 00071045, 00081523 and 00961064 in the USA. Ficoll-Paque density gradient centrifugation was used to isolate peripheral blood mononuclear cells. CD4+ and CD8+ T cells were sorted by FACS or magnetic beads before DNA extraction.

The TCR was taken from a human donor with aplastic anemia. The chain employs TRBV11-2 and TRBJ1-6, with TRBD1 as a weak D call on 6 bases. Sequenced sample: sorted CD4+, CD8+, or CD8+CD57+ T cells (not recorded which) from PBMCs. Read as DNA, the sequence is TGTGCCAGCAGCTCGGGGGGGGGCGCGGGTAATTCACCCCTCCACTTT. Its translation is CASSSGGGAGNSPLHF.